This TCR beta chain was captured in a study of blood T cell repertoires in COVID-19. Overall study: T cells, B-cell-depleted T cells, or PBMCs provided the cDNA or gDNA that served as material.

The table came from immunoSEQ multiplex PCR; TCRdb's copy has only in-frame clones and leaves some out. This table has over 250,000 clones, roughly 90% appearing once. This clonotype was sampled from a man aged 40-49 years who had recovered from COVID-19. The sequencing sample was made of PBMCs or T cells enriched from blood (not recorded which).

The CDR3 bases are TGCGCCAGCAGCTACGGGACAGGGTTACGCACAGATACGCAGTATTTT. Amino acid sequence: CASSYGTGLRTDTQYF. The gene calls are TRBV5-1 and TRBJ2-3; TRBD1 agrees at 9 bases. From germline, CDR1 is SGHRS and CDR2 YFSETQ. CDR3 length equals 16 residues. V dropped 3 bases and J dropped 1; count of bases not matched to a gene: 6.